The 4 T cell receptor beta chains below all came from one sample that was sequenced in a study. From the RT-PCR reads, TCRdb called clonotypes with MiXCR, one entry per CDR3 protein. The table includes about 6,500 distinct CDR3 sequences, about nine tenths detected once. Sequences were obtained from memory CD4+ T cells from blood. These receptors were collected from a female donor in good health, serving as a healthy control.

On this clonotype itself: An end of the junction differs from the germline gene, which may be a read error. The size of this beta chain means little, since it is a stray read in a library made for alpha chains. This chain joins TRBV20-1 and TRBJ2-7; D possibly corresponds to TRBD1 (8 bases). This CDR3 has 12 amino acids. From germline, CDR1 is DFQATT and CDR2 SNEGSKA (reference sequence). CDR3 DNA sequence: TGCAGTGCTAGAGACAGACTACAGGGGGGGAACTTC. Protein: CSARDRLQGGNF.

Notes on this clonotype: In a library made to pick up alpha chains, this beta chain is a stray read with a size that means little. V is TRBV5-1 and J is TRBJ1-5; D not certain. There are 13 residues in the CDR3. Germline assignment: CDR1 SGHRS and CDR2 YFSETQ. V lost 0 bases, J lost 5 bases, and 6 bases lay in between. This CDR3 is CASSLDRDQPQHF. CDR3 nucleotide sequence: TGCGCCAGCAGCTTGGACCGGGATCAGCCCCAGCATTTT.

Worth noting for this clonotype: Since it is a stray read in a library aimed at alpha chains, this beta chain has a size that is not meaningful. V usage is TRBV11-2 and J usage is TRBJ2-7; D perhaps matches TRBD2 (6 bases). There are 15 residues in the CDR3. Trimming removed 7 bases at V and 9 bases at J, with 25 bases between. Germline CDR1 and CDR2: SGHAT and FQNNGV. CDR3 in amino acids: CASNTARTTWYGQYF. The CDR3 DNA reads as TGTGCCAGCAACACGGCTAGGACTACTTGGTATGGGCAGTACTTC.

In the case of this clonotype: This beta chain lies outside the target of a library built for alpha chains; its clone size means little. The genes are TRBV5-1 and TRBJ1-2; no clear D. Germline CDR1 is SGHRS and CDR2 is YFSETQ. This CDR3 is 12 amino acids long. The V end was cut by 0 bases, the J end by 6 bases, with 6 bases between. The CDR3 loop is CASSLDADGYTF. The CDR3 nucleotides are TGCGCCAGCAGCTTGGATGCGGATGGCTACACCTTC.